These T cell receptor beta chains were read from a single sample in a study of blood T cell repertoires in COVID-19. The data were produced by immunoSEQ multiplex PCR, yet TCRdb's version contains in-frame clones alone and is incomplete. This sample carries 200,000 to 250,000 clones, 70% to 90% of them seen once, and the ten largest clones take approximately 12%. Source material: peripheral blood. These receptor sequences come from a woman younger than 35 who had recovered from COVID-19. Each CDR3 is given with its conserved first and last residue. D genes are given only for firm matches. The size field is filled for only some rows; it gives once, few, many or a size class.

TGTGCCAGCAGTTACTCGGCTAGTCCCTTCAATGAGCAGTTCTTC	CASSYSASPFNEQFF	TRBJ2-1	NA	TRBV6-5	NA
TGTGCCAGCAGTTCCTCCTTGCCGGGACTCTATAGCAATCAGCCCCAGCATTTT	CASSSSLPGLYSNQPQHF	TRBJ1-5	NA	TRBV27	NA
TGTGCCAGCAGCTCCCGGACAGGAACTAATGAAAAACTGTTTTTT	CASSSRTGTNEKLFF	TRBJ1-4	NA	TRBV21-1	NA
TGTGCCAGCTCGGGACAGGGGAACACTGAAGCTTTCTTT	CASSGQGNTEAFF	TRBJ1-1	TRBD1	TRBV18	NA
TGTGCTCCGGAGGGACAGGGTATTGGCTACACCTTC	CAPEGQGIGYTF	TRBJ1-2	TRBD1	TRBV10-3	NA
TGCGCCAGCAGCTTGGGCCCTCGCCAGGCTTTAGGTACCTTC	CASSLGPRQALGTF	TRBJ1-2	NA	TRBV5-1	NA
TGTGCCAGCAGTGAACAAGGGGAAGACACTGAAGCTTTCTTT	CASSEQGEDTEAFF	TRBJ1-1	NA	TRBV2	NA
TGTGCCAGCAGTTTCACTGGTGAGCAGTTCTTC	CASSFTGEQFF	TRBJ2-1	NA	TRBV6-5	NA
TGTGCCAGCACCTTTACAGGGGGCACTGAAGCTTTCTTT	CASTFTGGTEAFF	TRBJ1-1	TRBD1	TRBV12-3/TRBV12-4	NA
TGTGCCAGCAGCTTAGGGGGACTAGCGGTCAATGAGCAGTTCTTC	CASSLGGLAVNEQFF	TRBJ2-1	TRBD2	TRBV7-6	once
TGCGCCAGCAGCCAAGAGCAGGGTATGTCCACTGAAGCTTTCTTT	CASSQEQGMSTEAFF	TRBJ1-1	NA	TRBV4-1	NA
TGTGCCAGCAGCAACTTGCAAGATACGCAGTATTTT	CASSNLQDTQYF	TRBJ2-3	NA	TRBV9	NA
TGCGCCAGCAGCCTGGCCCCGGAGGCAGATACGCAGTATTTT	CASSLAPEADTQYF	TRBJ2-3	NA	TRBV4-3	NA
TGTGCCAGCAGCCGGCAGGGGGACACTGAAGCTTTCTTT	CASSRQGDTEAFF	TRBJ1-1	TRBD1	TRBV7-3	NA
TGCGCCAGCAGTGACGGGACTAGGGCAGATACGCAGTATTTT	CASSDGTRADTQYF	TRBJ2-3	TRBD2	TRBV10-1	NA
TGTGCCAGCAGCTTAGGTCCAGGGGCAAGCTCTGGAAACACCATATATTTT	CASSLGPGASSGNTIYF	TRBJ1-3	NA	TRBV7-6	NA
TGTGCCAGCAGCTTAACGCCGGGCGGGAGGCTCCCCAGCTCCTACAATGAGCAGTTCTTC	CASSLTPGGRLPSSYNEQFF	TRBJ2-1	TRBD2	TRBV7-3	NA
TGTGCCAGCAGCTATCCAGGGTACGAGCAGTACTTC	CASSYPGYEQYF	TRBJ2-7	NA	TRBV7-2	NA
TGCAGCGCTGCCGGGACTAGCGGGAAACTTGAGCAGTTCTTC	CSAAGTSGKLEQFF	TRBJ2-1	TRBD2	TRBV29-1	NA
TGTGCCAGCAGCCAAGGGACAATAGAGACCCAGTACTTC	CASSQGTIETQYF	TRBJ2-5	NA	TRBV3-1/TRBV3-2	NA
TGTGCCAGCTCGACTCGGACAGAGAACACTGAAGCTTTCTTT	CASSTRTENTEAFF	TRBJ1-1	NA	TRBV18	NA
TGCAGCGTTGAACCTGACAGGTTTCGAGCTTTCTTT	CSVEPDRFRAFF	TRBJ1-1	NA	TRBV29-1	NA
TGTGCCAGCAGCTTATACGGACAGGGTTACGAGCAGTACTTC	CASSLYGQGYEQYF	TRBJ2-7	TRBD1	TRBV7-2	once
TGTGCCAGCAGCGTAGGCTCGGGACAGGGGTTTGGTACGCAGTATTTT	CASSVGSGQGFGTQYF	TRBJ2-3	TRBD1	TRBV9	NA
TGTGCCAGCAGCATAGGGACTAGCGGGAGAACCCCCTACAATGAGCAGTTCTTC	CASSIGTSGRTPYNEQFF	TRBJ2-1	TRBD2	TRBV13	few
TGTGCCACCAGTGATCAGGGGCGAACCCTAGGGACAGTCTCCTACAATGAGCAGTTCTTC	CATSDQGRTLGTVSYNEQFF	TRBJ2-1	TRBD1	TRBV24-1	NA
TGCGCCAGCAGCCAAGGGGCAGGCTATGGCTACACCTTC	CASSQGAGYGYTF	TRBJ1-2	NA	TRBV4-3	NA
TGCGCCAGCAGCAGGGACAGGGGGAACACTGAAGCTTTCTTT	CASSRDRGNTEAFF	TRBJ1-1	TRBD1	TRBV5-1	NA
TGTGCCAGCAGTTTTCCAGAAGAGACCCAGTACTTC	CASSFPEETQYF	TRBJ2-5	NA	TRBV12-3/TRBV12-4	NA
TGTGCCAGCAGCTTAGCGTCTAGCGGGACTGATGAGCAGTTCTTC	CASSLASSGTDEQFF	TRBJ2-1	TRBD2	TRBV7-6	NA
TGTGCCAGCAGTTACTCGACCAGGGCTAACTATGGCTACACCTTC	CASSYSTRANYGYTF	TRBJ1-2	NA	TRBV6-2/TRBV6-3	NA
TGTGCCAGCAGCTTAGAGACTAGCGGGAGGTACGAGCAGTACTTC	CASSLETSGRYEQYF	TRBJ2-7	TRBD2	TRBV7-2	NA
TGTGCCAGCAGCTTCGGGACATTGAACACTGAAGCTTTCTTT	CASSFGTLNTEAFF	TRBJ1-1	NA	TRBV7-9	NA
TGTGCCAGCAGCCACAACTCTGGGGCCAACGTCCTGACTTTC	CASSHNSGANVLTF	TRBJ2-6	NA	TRBV14	once
TGTGCCAGCGGGCTAGGGACAGGGAATGAAAAACTGTTTTTT	CASGLGTGNEKLFF	TRBJ1-4	TRBD1	TRBV9	NA